This T cell receptor (beta chain) was recorded in a study of cytomegalovirus exposure and HLA in healthy donors. Study-level results: Later analysis showed TCR association rates varying by HLA locus, highest for DRB1 and lowest for HLA-C. According to reports, the classifier identified cytomegalovirus status with high specificity and sensitivity. Follow-up analysis later connected one missense variant in DCLRE1C with trimming of TCR beta V- and J-genes. What was likely a sequencing artifact was a cluster of highly shared sequence variants.

PCR was performed using 60 Vbeta and 13 Jbeta primers. TCRdb keeps only in-frame clones here, not all; method: immunoSEQ multiplex PCR. The data contain approximately 140,000 clones, 88% of them singletons. As regards this clone: Its antigen is not known.

CDR3 length: 18 amino acids. The ends lost 0 bases at V and 7 bases at J; junction bases unmatched: 13. From germline, CDR1 is SGDLS and CDR2 YYNGEE. This chain uses TRBV9 with TRBJ2-1; TRBD2 matches at 10 bases. The source is a middle-aged woman in good health and CMV-seronegative. The sample comprised PBMCs. The CDR3, as DNA: TGTGCCAGCAGCGTAGGGTCTGGGACTAGCGTGTGGGGGAATGAGCAGTTCTTC. Translating it yields CASSVGSGTSVWGNEQFF.